These T cell receptor beta chains were read from a single sample in a study of identical twins. TCRdb passed the 5' RACE reads through MiXCR, listing each CDR3 protein once. Here the sample spans 1.5 million to 2 million distinct CDR3 sequences, about 32% being singletons. Sequencing used cord blood. The receptor source for this set is a newborn girl in good health. CDR3s include the opening cysteine and the closing phenylalanine or tryptophan. A D gene is named only where the DNA matches it firmly. A clone size is listed for some rows: how often the clone was seen (once, few, many), or a class if it is expanded.

TRBV28	15	NA	TRBJ1-4	TRBD1	CASSLGDREREKLFF	TGTGCCAGCAGTTTGGGTGACAGGGAGAGGGAAAAACTGTTTTTT
TRBV7-2	14	NA	TRBJ1-2	NA	CASSLMQGNYGYTF	TGTGCCAGCAGCTTAATGCAGGGCAACTATGGCTACACCTTC
TRBV20-1	17	few	TRBJ2-1	TRBD1	CSADRGSGLSSYNEQFF	TGCAGTGCTGACAGGGGAAGCGGCCTAAGCTCCTACAATGAGCAGTTCTTC
TRBV20-1	13	NA	TRBJ1-2	NA	CSARLGGEHGYTF	TGCAGTGCTAGATTGGGGGGAGAGCATGGCTACACCTTC
TRBV7-2	12	NA	TRBJ2-5	NA	CASSLTMETQYF	TGTGCCAGCAGCTTAACGATGGAGACCCAGTACTTC
TRBV29-1	16	few	TRBJ2-3	NA	CSVEEYPGLLTDTQYF	TGCAGCGTTGAAGAATACCCAGGGCTCCTCACAGATACGCAGTATTTT
TRBV20-1	14	few	TRBJ2-4	NA	CSARGAQEGVSQYF	TGCAGTGCTAGGGGCGCACAAGAAGGAGTGTCACAGTACTTC
TRBV25-1	16	few	TRBJ2-5	TRBD1	CASSEWVLGGARSQYF	TGTGCCAGCAGTGAATGGGTTTTAGGGGGCGCGAGGTCCCAGTACTTC
TRBV20-1	15	few	TRBJ1-5	TRBD1	CSARAVGQGNQPQHF	TGCAGTGCTAGAGCGGTCGGACAGGGCAATCAGCCCCAGCATTTT
TRBV9	14	NA	TRBJ1-2	NA	CASSVGGLAYGYTF	TGTGCCAGCAGCGTAGGGGGGCTCGCCTATGGCTACACCTTC
TRBV27	17	NA	TRBJ1-4	NA	CASSPTYIREVNEKLFF	TGTGCCAGCAGTCCTACATATATCAGGGAGGTGAATGAAAAACTGTTTTTT
TRBV7-9	17	NA	TRBJ2-5	NA	CASSVSSRTGGVKTQYF	TGTGCCAGCAGCGTATCTTCGCGGACTGGCGGGGTGAAGACCCAGTACTTC
TRBV24-1	16	NA	TRBJ2-3	NA	CATSDRLSYSTDTQYF	TGTGCCACCAGTGACCGGCTTTCATATAGCACAGATACGCAGTATTTT
TRBV20-1	17	few	TRBJ1-6	NA	CSARDPIDRNLNSPLHF	TGCAGTGCTAGAGATCCCATTGACAGGAACCTTAATTCACCCCTCCACTTT
TRBV2	15	few	TRBJ1-4	NA	CASSATGATNEKLFF	TGCGCCAGCAGCGCAACAGGAGCAACTAATGAAAAACTGTTTTTT